Listed below are T cell receptor beta chains from one sample, sequenced in a study of cytomegalovirus exposure and HLA in healthy donors. Produced via immunoSEQ multiplex PCR; TCRdb's table is partial and in-frame only. This table has hundreds of thousands of clones, more than 75% appearing once. What was sequenced was PBMCs. The receptors originated from a man younger than 30 in good health and CMV-seropositive. Both conserved end residues are part of each CDR3. D genes are given only for firm matches. Clone size is not always given. Where it is, it says once, few, many or a class for expanded clones.

>TRBV5-1|.|TRBJ2-5|.
CASSSRQVETQYF
TGCGCCAGCAGCTCTCGACAGGTCGAGACCCAGTACTTC
>TRBV28|.|TRBJ1-5|.
CASIPRVSNQPQHF
TGTGCCAGCATACCCAGGGTTAGCAATCAGCCCCAGCATTTT
>TRBV9|.|TRBJ1-3|.
CASSVEDGGNTIYF
TGTGCCAGCAGCGTAGAGGACGGTGGAAACACCATATATTTT
>TRBV4-3|.|TRBJ1-4|.
CASSHLTGNGEKLFF
TGCGCCAGCAGCCACCTTACAGGGAATGGGGAAAAACTGTTTTTT
>TRBV15|.|TRBJ2-2|.
CATKQGLRTGELFF
TGTGCCACCAAACAGGGTTTGCGGACCGGGGAGCTGTTTTTT
>TRBV4-3|TRBD2|TRBJ2-1|.
CASSQEAPYRTGTNNEQFF
TGCGCCAGCAGCCAAGAGGCCCCATACAGGACCGGGACTAACAATGAGCAGTTCTTC
>TRBV7-2|.|TRBJ1-2|.
CASSPGGGVELFNGYTF
TGTGCCAGCAGCCCCGGGGGTGGGGTGGAATTGTTTAACGGCTACACCTTC
>TRBV6-1|TRBD1|TRBJ2-3|.
CASSITGAVDTQYF
TGTGCCAGCAGTATCACAGGGGCGGTAGATACGCAGTATTTT
>TRBV27|.|TRBJ1-2|.
CASMYRAGNYGYTF
TGTGCCAGCATGTACCGGGCAGGGAACTATGGCTACACCTTC
>TRBV2|.|TRBJ1-1|.
CASRGPGLVDGAFF
TGTGCCAGCAGGGGCCCGGGCTTAGTTGACGGAGCTTTCTTT
>TRBV7-2|TRBD2|TRBJ2-7|.
CASSFRAGDPYEQYF
TGTGCCAGCAGCTTTAGAGCGGGAGACCCCTACGAGCAGTACTTC
>TRBV4-1|TRBD2|TRBJ2-1|.
CASSPSPSGRSGEQFF
TGCGCCAGCAGCCCGAGTCCTAGCGGGAGGTCGGGTGAGCAGTTCTTC
>TRBV4-2|.|TRBJ2-3|.
CASSRGSGDTDTQYF
TGTGCCAGCAGCCGGGGGTCTGGTGACACAGATACGCAGTATTTT
>TRBV28|.|TRBJ2-7|.
CASSLQGAYEQYF
TGTGCCAGCAGTTTACAGGGCGCCTACGAGCAGTACTTC
>TRBV27|.|TRBJ2-3|once
CASSWSGRGADTQYF
TGTGCCAGCAGTTGGTCGGGGAGAGGGGCAGATACGCAGTATTTT
>TRBV14|TRBD2|TRBJ2-3|.
CASSELQAGVKDTQYF
TGTGCCAGCAGCGAACTACAGGCGGGAGTGAAGGATACGCAGTATTTT
>TRBV28|TRBD1|TRBJ2-7|.
CASSLWDRGYEQYF
TGTGCCAGCAGTTTATGGGACAGGGGCTACGAGCAGTACTTC
>TRBV5-1|.|TRBJ1-2|.
CASSRERNYGYTF
TGCGCCAGCAGCCGGGAGCGAAACTATGGCTACACCTTC
>TRBV27|TRBD1|TRBJ1-2|few
CASSLTGAGYGYTF
TGTGCCAGCAGTTTGACAGGGGCCGGCTATGGCTACACCTTC
>TRBV20-1|.|TRBJ2-5|few
CSASLGETQYF
TGCAGTGCTAGTTTGGGGGAGACCCAGTACTTC
>TRBV29-1|TRBD1|TRBJ1-5|.
CSVATGAHNQPQHF
TGCAGCGTTGCCACAGGGGCGCACAATCAGCCCCAGCATTTT
>TRBV6-5|.|TRBJ1-4|.
CASSYSGDATNEKLFF
TGTGCCAGCAGTTACTCCGGGGATGCAACTAATGAAAAACTGTTTTTT
>TRBV29-1|.|TRBJ2-3|.
CSVGGFSTDTQYF
TGCAGCGTTGGTGGGTTCAGCACAGATACGCAGTATTTT
>TRBV2|.|TRBJ2-7|.
CASTRIYEQYF
TGTGCCAGCACCCGAATATACGAGCAGTACTTC
>TRBV27|TRBD1|TRBJ2-5|.
CASSPFDRGPQETQYF
TGTGCCAGCAGTCCCTTCGACAGGGGGCCCCAAGAGACCCAGTACTTC
>TRBV11-2|.|TRBJ2-5|.
CASSQGPGRETQYF
TGTGCCAGCAGTCAAGGGCCAGGGAGGGAGACCCAGTACTTC
>TRBV29-1|.|TRBJ2-3|.
CSVEVAGGTDTQYF
TGCAGCGTTGAAGTTGCTGGGGGCACAGATACGCAGTATTTT
>TRBV2|.|TRBJ1-1|.
CASSETLDSPRPMNTEAFF
TGTGCCAGCAGCGAGACTTTAGACAGCCCTCGCCCTATGAACACTGAAGCTTTCTTT
>TRBV5-1|TRBD2|TRBJ2-1|.
CASSLGLAGFNEQFF
TGCGCCAGCAGCTTGGGGCTAGCGGGGTTCAATGAGCAGTTCTTC
>TRBV30|TRBD1|TRBJ1-2|.
CAWSVRGDSYGYTF
TGTGCCTGGAGTGTGCGGGGGGACAGCTATGGCTACACCTTC
>TRBV29-1|.|TRBJ2-1|.
CSVEAGLSSYNEQFF
TGCAGCGTTGAAGCCGGCCTTAGCTCCTACAATGAGCAGTTCTTC
>TRBV19|.|TRBJ1-5|.
CASSWGGDDQPQHF
TGTGCCAGTTCCTGGGGGGGGGATGATCAGCCCCAGCATTTT
>TRBV2|.|TRBJ2-2|.
CASSDPRIQGPGELFF
TGTGCCAGCAGTGACCCGCGTATTCAGGGCCCCGGGGAGCTGTTTTTT
>TRBV29-1|TRBD2|TRBJ2-1|.
CSGTSLAGVYNEQFF
TGCAGCGGAACCTCACTAGCGGGAGTATACAATGAGCAGTTCTTC
>TRBV5-1|.|TRBJ2-2|.
CASSPSETGELFF
TGCGCCAGCAGCCCCTCAGAGACCGGGGAGCTGTTTTTT
>TRBV29-1|.|TRBJ1-3|few
CSGLTGNTIYF
TGCAGCGGCTTAACTGGAAACACCATATATTTT
>TRBV7-6|TRBD1|TRBJ2-7|.
CASSIGTASEQYF
TGTGCCAGCAGCATCGGGACAGCCTCCGAGCAGTACTTC
>TRBV27|.|TRBJ1-3|.
CASSPHGGDTIYF
TGTGCCAGCAGTCCCCACGGTGGGGACACCATATATTTT
>TRBV7-3|.|TRBJ1-4|.
CASSLNPGLGEKLFF
TGTGCCAGCAGCTTAAATCCAGGGTTGGGTGAAAAACTGTTTTTT
>TRBV5-1|TRBD1|TRBJ2-7|.
CASSSGQGGYEQYF
TGCGCCAGCAGCTCCGGACAGGGAGGCTACGAGCAGTACTTC
>TRBV29-1|TRBD2|TRBJ2-7|.
CSVLGLAGGRYEQYF
TGCAGCGTTTTAGGACTAGCGGGAGGAAGGTACGAGCAGTACTTC
>TRBV25-1|.|TRBJ2-2|.
CASSGSAWGTGELFF
TGTGCCAGCAGTGGATCCGCGTGGGGCACCGGGGAGCTGTTTTTT
>TRBV5-8|TRBD1|TRBJ2-2|.
CASSILNRGLFF
TGTGCCAGCAGCATCCTCAACAGGGGGCTGTTTTTT
>TRBV30|.|TRBJ2-1|.
CACNLGGPYNEQFF
TGTGCCTGCAACCTCGGGGGTCCCTACAATGAGCAGTTCTTC
>TRBV6-6|.|TRBJ2-1|.
CASSPTGSYNEQFF
TGTGCCAGCAGCCCGACAGGTTCCTACAATGAGCAGTTCTTC
>TRBV4-2|.|TRBJ1-3|.
CASSQEVNGRPTTIYF
TGTGCCAGCAGCCAAGAAGTAAATGGCAGGCCCACCACCATATATTTT
>TRBV15|.|TRBJ1-5|.
CATSRGPNQPQHF
TGTGCCACCAGCAGGGGCCCTAATCAGCCCCAGCATTTT
>TRBV11-2|.|TRBJ2-7|once
CASSLRQGYEQYF
TGTGCCAGCAGCCTTAGGCAGGGCTACGAGCAGTACTTC
>TRBV18|.|TRBJ1-2|.
CASSDRNYGYTF
TGTGCCAGCTCAGACAGGAACTATGGCTACACCTTC
>TRBV4-1|TRBD1|TRBJ1-2|.
CASSRHTGVVLDGYTF
TGCGCCAGCAGCCGCCATACAGGGGTGGTATTGGATGGCTACACCTTC
>TRBV5-1|.|TRBJ2-3|.
CASRSGSTDTQYF
TGCGCCAGCAGGAGTGGAAGCACAGATACGCAGTATTTT